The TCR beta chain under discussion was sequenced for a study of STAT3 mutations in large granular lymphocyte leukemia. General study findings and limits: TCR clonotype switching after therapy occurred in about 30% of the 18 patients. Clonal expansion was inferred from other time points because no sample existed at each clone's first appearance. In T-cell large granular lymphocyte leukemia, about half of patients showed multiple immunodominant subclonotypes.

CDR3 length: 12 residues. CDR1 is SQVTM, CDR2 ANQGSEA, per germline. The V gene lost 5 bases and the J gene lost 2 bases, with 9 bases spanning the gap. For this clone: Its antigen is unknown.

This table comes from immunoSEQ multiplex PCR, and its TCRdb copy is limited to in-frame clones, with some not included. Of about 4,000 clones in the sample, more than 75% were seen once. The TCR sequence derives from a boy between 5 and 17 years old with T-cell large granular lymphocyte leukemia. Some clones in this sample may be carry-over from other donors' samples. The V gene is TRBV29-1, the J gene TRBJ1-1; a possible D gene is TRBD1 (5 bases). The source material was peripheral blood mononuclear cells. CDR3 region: CSVWQGNTEAFF. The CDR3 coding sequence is TGCAGCGTTTGGCAGGGAAACACTGAAGCTTTCTTT.